This T cell receptor (beta chain) was identified during a study of cytomegalovirus exposure and HLA in healthy donors (dated by TCRdb to the late 2010s). With regard to the full study: In an earlier analysis of under 600 of the donors, less than 350 Gb of sequence data and 100 million or so unique TCR beta sequences from about 179 million T cells were reported. An early release that covered around 590 HLA-typed donors contained approximately 290 gigabases of sequencing data and approximately 85 million unique TCR sequences. Among the approximately 400 genotyped donors, about 83% belonged to the genetic ancestry cluster associated with self-reported Caucasian donors. The study was designed to test whether signatures of past pathogen exposure could be identified by cataloging public T cell receptors. The study profiled the T cell repertoires of about 720 subjects by immunosequencing and related them to cytomegalovirus serostatus. Along with the approximately 620-subject first cohort, a separate validation cohort of over a hundred different subjects was used. To predict cytomegalovirus infection status, the study combined high-throughput TCR immunosequencing, statistical association of individual TCRs with disease status, and machine learning. To study patterns of TCR occurrence, a later analysis re-analyzed previously published TCR beta repertoires from around 700 donors and added high-resolution HLA genotyping. Rather than drawing on any new phenotypic data, the later analysis identified candidate immune exposures from TCR beta sequences and the way those sequences occurred across donors. To decide whether each TCR beta V gene segment behaved as functional or pseudogenic, an earlier analysis of some 600 of the donors relied on high-throughput TCR beta sequencing. Alongside the repertoire data, information on donor age, sex, ethnicity and CMV serostatus was compiled. In a later genetic analysis, genome-wide SNP genotypes for about 55% of the 666 donors were used, and that subset was treated as a discovery cohort. Every repertoire in the discovery cohort had been generated on one and the same sequencing platform. Class I and class II HLA loci were covered by the typing at four-digit resolution. Typing coverage varied by locus: about 629-630 donors for A, B, C, DRB1 and DQB1; approximately 520 for DQA1; over 600 for DPA1; approximately 490 for DPB1. Because of strong linkage in the cohort, 4 to 6 DR-DQ haplotypes were treated as single units for association and clustering. Across under 500 genotyped donors of the cohort, an average of about 240,000 unique TCR beta nucleotide sequences per donor were sequenced, and roughly 20% of those sequences were non-productive.

The library was made by the immunoSEQ multiplex PCR assay. The multiplex PCR relied on a mix of 60 forward primers for TCR Vbeta segments and 13 reverse primers for TCR Jbeta segments. A multiplex PCR assay on genomic DNA amplified the CDR3 region of rearranged TCR beta genes. The Illumina HiSeq System was used to sequence the amplified TCR beta libraries as 87-base-pair reads. For the original study's pipeline: Across the 600 to 700 repertoires, a later analysis counted tens of millions of unique TCR beta chains, some 11 million of which were shared by at least two donors. To remove PCR and sequencing errors, raw reads were error-corrected and collapsed into unique sequences using a nearest-neighbor algorithm that merged closely related sequences. V, D and J gene segments were assigned by aligning CDR3 sequences to IMGT reference sequences. For a sequence to be retained, at least a six-nucleotide match to both a V gene segment and a J gene segment was required. A rearrangement was called productive if the CDR3 had no stop codons and remained in frame with V and J, and every other rearrangement was called non-productive. CDR3 was defined according to IMGT convention as the region running from the second conserved V-encoded cysteine to the conserved J-encoded phenylalanine. In an earlier analysis of 550 to 650 of the donors, sequences lacking an unambiguous match to a single V gene segment were excluded. An earlier analysis of several hundred of the donors called V segments functional above 56.7% productive rearrangements and segregating when the between-donor standard deviation exceeded 5%. To diagnose cytomegalovirus status from the catalog of TCR beta chain sequences, a statistical classification framework was built. A later analysis assigned V and J genes by comparing TCR nucleotide sequences with IMGT/GENE-DB human TR gene sequences. The TCRdist pipeline was used in a later analysis to assign CDR3 sequences and most-parsimonious VDJ recombination scenarios. In a later analysis, each TCR beta chain was defined by its CDR3 amino acid sequence together with its V-gene family, and reads without a unique V-gene family were excluded. A later analysis removed 600 or so highly shared, low-generation-probability nucleotide sequences to deal with suspected cross-contamination and a sequencing artifact. A later analysis calculated a clonal expansion index for each public chain from normalized within-repertoire ranks of inferred template counts. A later analysis computed generation probabilities with a VDJ recombination model fitted to out-of-frame rearrangements, and checked the results against IGoR. A later analysis scored TCR-TCR, TCR-HLA and TCR-CMV co-occurrence with hypergeometric tests, applying a repertoire-size bias correction to TCR pairs. In a later analysis, false discovery rates were estimated by permuting HLA or CMV assignments 20 times. In a later analysis, co-occurring TCRs were grouped with DBSCAN, and TCRdist sequence similarity was added when clustering was performed within HLA-allele-positive subsets. For co-occurrence clustering, repertoires with fewer than 30,000 or more than 120,000 public chains were excluded, along with about five repertoires with anomalous nucleotide sharing. TCRdb took this table from immuneACCESS and kept in-frame rearrangements with V and J called. Such tables lack part of the clones; where checked against another copy, unresolved V genes explain under half of the gap, and the rest is unexplained. From that table come the V and J calls and clone size; the DNA was used to work out D and trimming. The sample table shows 130,000 or so clones, and roughly 80% are seen once. 1.8% of the sample comes from the top ten.

In total, roughly 670 healthy bone marrow donors made up the cohort. At the time of sampling, every cohort member was nominally healthy, though immune exposures that went unrecorded were likely present. The donor was CMV seronegative and was included in the group of about 400 seronegative cohort members. A peripheral blood sample was collected from each donor, and TCR beta sequencing was performed on peripheral blood mononuclear cells. The Qiagen DNeasy Blood Extraction Kit was used to extract genomic DNA from the blood cell samples. On this clone: Its antigen remains unidentified. The sample holds no much larger clone one base away, and base qualities are not on file.

Cut back by 5 bases and 3 bases, the V and J ends lie 14 bases apart. The CDR3 contains 14 residues, cysteine and phenylalanine counted. Just the 42-base CDR3 DNA is kept, in frame starting at base 1. From the germline V gene, CDR1 is ENHRY and CDR2 is SYGVKD. Study-wide conclusions, independent of this receptor: In both the original and validation cohorts, the classifier was reported to diagnose cytomegalovirus status with high specificity and sensitivity. Broadly in line with IMGT annotations, most TCR beta V segments showed up in productive rearrangements about 90% or about 30% of the time in an earlier analysis of several hundred of the donors. A total of about 150 TCR beta chains were listed by the study as associated with cytomegalovirus. A further reported finding was that TCR beta sequences accurately predicted the HLA-A and HLA-B alleles for most subjects in the first cohort. A later analysis associated approximately 17,000 TCR beta sequences with specific HLA alleles at a false discovery rate of 0.05. It was suggested by the authors that the approach could potentially be generalized to other disease states and immunological phenotypes. Sequencing depth was assumed to be roughly uniform across donors in the presence/absence analyses, though that assumption may not hold. HLA typing was unavailable for some donors at each locus, so association tests used only the typed subset. A few of the identified cytomegalovirus-associated TCR beta chains were confirmed in vitro to be specific for cytomegalovirus antigens. Because counts were too low, roughly 17 rarely observed V segments, including chromosome 9 orphons, were left out of the earlier analysis of 500 to 650 of the donors. A cluster of highly shared sequence variants was judged likely to represent a technical artifact of the sequencing pipeline. Compared with the roughly 700-donor mean, donors in an Asian-associated ancestry cluster had fewer N-insertions in productive TCRs, according to a later genetic analysis. Linkage disequilibrium might explain the correlated functional status among segregating V segments, but an unknown experimental factor could not be excluded. According to a later analysis, parvovirus B19, influenza, CMV and Epstein-Barr virus appeared linked to several top co-occurrence clusters. Compared with equally common non-associated chains, HLA-associated TCR beta chains in a later analysis were more clonally expanded and had lower generation probabilities. According to a later analysis, most CMV-associated TCR beta chains appeared to be HLA-restricted, and the HLA associations seemed to be driven largely by CMV exposure. Because the 87-base-pair reads could not distinguish some IMGT-functional V segments, including TRBV6-2 and TRBV6-3, those segments were excluded. When HLA alleles, especially DR and DQ, strongly co-occurred, attributing TCR associations to individual alleles was difficult. In a later analysis, TCR association rates were found to vary across HLA loci, with the most associated TCRs seen for DRB1 alleles and the fewest for HLA-C alleles. Immune exposure information for the cohort was limited to CMV serostatus. An association between a missense DCLRE1C variant and V-gene and J-gene trimming of TCR beta chains was found in a later genetic analysis and replicated in an independent cohort. This cohort had only TCR beta chains sequenced, and the lack of alpha or paired-chain data limited which features could be detected. While some public TCRs were present in many individuals, most TCR sequences turned up only very rarely across donors.

The chain was built from TRBV10-3 and TRBJ2-7; TRBD1 might be the D gene, on 6 matching bases. Sequenced input: PBMCs. The TCR was taken from a man aged 18 to 29 in good health and CMV-seronegative. CDR3 loop: CAISLRGMSYEQYF. The base sequence is TGTGCCATCAGTTTGAGGGGGATGAGCTACGAGCAGTACTTC.